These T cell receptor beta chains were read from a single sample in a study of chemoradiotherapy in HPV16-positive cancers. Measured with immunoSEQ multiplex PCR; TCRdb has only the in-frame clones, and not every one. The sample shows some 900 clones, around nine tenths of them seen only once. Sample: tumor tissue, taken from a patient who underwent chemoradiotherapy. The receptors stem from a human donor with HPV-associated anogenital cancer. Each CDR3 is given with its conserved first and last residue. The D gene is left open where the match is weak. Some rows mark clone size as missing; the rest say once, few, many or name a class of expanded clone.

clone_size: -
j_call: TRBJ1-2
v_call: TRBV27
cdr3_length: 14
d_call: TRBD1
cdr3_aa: CASSPTGEIYGYTF
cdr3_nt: TGTGCCAGCAGCCCTACAGGGGAGATCTATGGCTACACCTTC

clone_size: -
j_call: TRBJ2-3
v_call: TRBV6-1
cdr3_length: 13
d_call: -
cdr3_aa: CASSDGSTDTQYF
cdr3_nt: TGTGCCAGCAGTGACGGAAGCACAGATACGCAGTATTTT

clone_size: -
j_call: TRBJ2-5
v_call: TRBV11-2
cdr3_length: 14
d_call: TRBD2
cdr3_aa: CASSLAGGVETQYF
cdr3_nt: TGTGCCAGCAGCTTAGCGGGGGGGGTAGAGACCCAGTACTTC

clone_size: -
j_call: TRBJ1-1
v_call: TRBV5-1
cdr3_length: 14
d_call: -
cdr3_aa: CASSNLDRNTEAFF
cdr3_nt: TGCGCCAGCAGCAACCTGGACAGAAACACTGAAGCTTTCTTT

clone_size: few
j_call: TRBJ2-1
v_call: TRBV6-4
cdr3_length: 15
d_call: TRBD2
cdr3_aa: CASSVRAGEGNEQFF
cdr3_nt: TGTGCCAGCAGTGTACGGGCGGGAGAGGGCAATGAGCAGTTCTTC

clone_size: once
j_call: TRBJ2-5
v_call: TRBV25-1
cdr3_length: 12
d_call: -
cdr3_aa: CASSEPRETQYF
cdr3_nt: TGTGCCAGCAGTGAACCCCGGGAGACCCAGTACTTC

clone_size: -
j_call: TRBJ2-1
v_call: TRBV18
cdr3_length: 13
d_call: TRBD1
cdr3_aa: CASSPPLTGEQFF
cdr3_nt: TGTGCCAGCTCACCTCCTCTGACAGGGGAGCAGTTCTTC

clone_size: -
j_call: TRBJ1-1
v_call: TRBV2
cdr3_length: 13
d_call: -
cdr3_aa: CASSRDARTEAFF
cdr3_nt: TGTGCCAGCAGTCGGGACGCTCGCACTGAAGCTTTCTTT

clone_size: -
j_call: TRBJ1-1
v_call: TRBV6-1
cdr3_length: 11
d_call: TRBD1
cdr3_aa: CASSPTGEAFF
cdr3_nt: TGTGCCAGCAGCCCGACAGGGGAAGCTTTCTTT

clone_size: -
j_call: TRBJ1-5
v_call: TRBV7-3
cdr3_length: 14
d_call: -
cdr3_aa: CASSLTASNQPQHF
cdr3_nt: TGTGCCAGCAGCTTAACGGCTAGCAATCAGCCCCAGCATTTT

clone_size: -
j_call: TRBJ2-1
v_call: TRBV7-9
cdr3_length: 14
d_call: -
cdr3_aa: CASSPTRSRYEQFF
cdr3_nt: TGTGCCAGCAGCCCGACTAGAAGTAGGTATGAGCAGTTCTTC

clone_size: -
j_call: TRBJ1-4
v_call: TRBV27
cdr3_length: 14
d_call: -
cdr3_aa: CASSLRGLNEKLFF
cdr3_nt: TGTGCCAGCAGTTTACGGGGCTTGAATGAAAAACTGTTTTTT

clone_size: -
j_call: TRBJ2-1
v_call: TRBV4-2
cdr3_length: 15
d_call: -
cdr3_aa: CASSQEQGSYNEQFF
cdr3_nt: TGTGCCAGCAGCCAAGAACAGGGCTCCTACAATGAGCAGTTCTTC

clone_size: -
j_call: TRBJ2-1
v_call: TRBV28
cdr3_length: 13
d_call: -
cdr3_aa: CASVQGPLDEQFF
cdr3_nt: TGTGCCAGCGTACAGGGTCCTCTTGATGAGCAGTTCTTC

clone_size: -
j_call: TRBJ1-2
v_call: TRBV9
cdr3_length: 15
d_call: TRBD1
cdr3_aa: CASSVPTGGTDGYTF
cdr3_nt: TGTGCCAGCAGCGTACCTACAGGGGGAACGGATGGCTACACCTTC

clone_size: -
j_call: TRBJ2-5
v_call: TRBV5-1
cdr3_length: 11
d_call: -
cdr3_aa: CASSSQETQYF
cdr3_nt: TGCGCCAGCAGCTCTCAAGAGACCCAGTACTTC

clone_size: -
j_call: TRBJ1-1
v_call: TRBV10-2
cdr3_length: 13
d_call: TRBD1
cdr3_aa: CASSGGQGGEAFF
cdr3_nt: TGCGCCAGCAGTGGGGGACAGGGAGGAGAAGCTTTCTTT

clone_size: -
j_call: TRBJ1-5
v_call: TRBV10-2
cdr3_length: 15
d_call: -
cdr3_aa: CASSEGGTVNQPQHF
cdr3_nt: TGCGCCAGCAGTGAGGGGGGCACAGTCAATCAGCCCCAGCATTTT

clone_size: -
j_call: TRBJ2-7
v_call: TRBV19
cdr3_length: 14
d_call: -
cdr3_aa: CASSRSLATYEQYF
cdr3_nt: TGTGCCAGTAGTAGATCCTTGGCAACCTACGAGCAGTACTTC

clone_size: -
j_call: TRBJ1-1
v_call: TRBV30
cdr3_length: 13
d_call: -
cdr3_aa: CAWSVTLNTEAFF
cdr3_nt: TGTGCCTGGAGTGTAACGTTGAACACTGAAGCTTTCTTT

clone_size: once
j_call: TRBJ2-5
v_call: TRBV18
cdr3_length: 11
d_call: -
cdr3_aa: CASSPDETQYF
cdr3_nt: TGTGCCAGCTCCCCGGACGAGACCCAGTACTTC

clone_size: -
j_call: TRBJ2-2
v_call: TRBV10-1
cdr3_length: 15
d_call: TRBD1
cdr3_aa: CASDRGQGAPGELFF
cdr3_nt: TGCGCCAGCGATCGGGGACAGGGGGCGCCCGGGGAGCTGTTTTTT

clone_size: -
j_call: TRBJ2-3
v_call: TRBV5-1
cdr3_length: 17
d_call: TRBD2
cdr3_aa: CASSFGASGGSTDTQYF
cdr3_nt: TGCGCCAGCAGCTTCGGGGCTAGCGGAGGCAGCACAGATACGCAGTATTTT

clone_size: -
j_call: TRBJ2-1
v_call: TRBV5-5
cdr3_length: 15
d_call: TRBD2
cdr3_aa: CASSLAAGAYNEQFF
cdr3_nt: TGTGCCAGCAGCTTGGCGGCGGGAGCGTACAATGAGCAGTTCTTC

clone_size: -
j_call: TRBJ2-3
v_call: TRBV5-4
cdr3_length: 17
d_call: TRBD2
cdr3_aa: CASSIEGLAGGADTQYF
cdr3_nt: TGTGCCAGCAGCATCGAGGGCCTAGCGGGAGGGGCAGATACGCAGTATTTT

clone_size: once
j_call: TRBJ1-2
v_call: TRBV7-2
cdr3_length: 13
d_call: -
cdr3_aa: CASSSLLGGGYTF
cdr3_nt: TGTGCCAGCAGCTCGCTGCTGGGGGGTGGCTACACCTTC

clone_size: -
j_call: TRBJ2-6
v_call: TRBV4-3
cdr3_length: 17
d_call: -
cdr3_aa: CASSQATLASGANVLTF
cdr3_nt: TGCGCCAGCAGCCAAGCAACTCTTGCGAGTGGGGCCAACGTCCTGACTTTC

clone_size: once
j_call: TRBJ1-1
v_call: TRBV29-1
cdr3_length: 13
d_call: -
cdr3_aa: CSVVDGANTEAFF
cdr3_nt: TGCAGCGTTGTCGACGGAGCCAACACTGAAGCTTTCTTT

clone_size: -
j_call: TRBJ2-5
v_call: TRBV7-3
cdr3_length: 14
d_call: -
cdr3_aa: CASSFWGLQETQYF
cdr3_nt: TGTGCCAGCAGCTTCTGGGGACTTCAAGAGACCCAGTACTTC

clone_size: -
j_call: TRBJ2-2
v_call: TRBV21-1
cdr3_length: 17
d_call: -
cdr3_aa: CASSPVQGGPDTGELFF
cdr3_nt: TGTGCCAGCAGCCCTGTCCAGGGGGGGCCGGACACCGGGGAGCTGTTTTTT

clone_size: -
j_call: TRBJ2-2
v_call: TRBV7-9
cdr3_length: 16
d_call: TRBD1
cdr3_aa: CASSRQGAPNTGELFF
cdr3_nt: TGTGCCAGCAGCCGGCAGGGGGCCCCTAACACCGGGGAGCTGTTTTTT

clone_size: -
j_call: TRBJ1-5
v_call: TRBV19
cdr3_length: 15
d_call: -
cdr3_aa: CASSVQGKDNQPQHF
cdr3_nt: TGTGCCAGTAGTGTCCAAGGGAAAGACAATCAGCCCCAGCATTTT

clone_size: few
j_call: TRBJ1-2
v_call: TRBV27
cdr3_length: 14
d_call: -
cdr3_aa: CASSSTDNSYGYTF
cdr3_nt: TGTGCCAGCAGTTCAACGGACAACTCCTATGGCTACACCTTC

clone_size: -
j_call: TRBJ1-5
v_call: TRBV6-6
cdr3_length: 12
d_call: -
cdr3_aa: CASSEPNQPQHF
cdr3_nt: TGTGCCAGCTCAGAGCCGAATCAGCCCCAGCATTTT

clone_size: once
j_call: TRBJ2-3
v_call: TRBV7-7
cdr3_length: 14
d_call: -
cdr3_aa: CASSLGLDTDTQYF
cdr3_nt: TGTGCCAGCAGCTTAGGGCTAGACACAGATACGCAGTATTTT

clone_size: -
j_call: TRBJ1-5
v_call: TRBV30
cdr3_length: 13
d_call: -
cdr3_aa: CAWSVQVDQPQHF
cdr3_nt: TGTGCCTGGAGTGTTCAGGTGGATCAGCCCCAGCATTTT

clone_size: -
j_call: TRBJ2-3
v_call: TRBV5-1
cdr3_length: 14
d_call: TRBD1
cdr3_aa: CASSSGQGEDTQYF
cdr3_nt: TGCGCCAGCAGCTCCGGACAGGGAGAAGATACGCAGTATTTT

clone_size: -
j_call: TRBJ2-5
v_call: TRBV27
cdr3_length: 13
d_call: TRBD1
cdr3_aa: CASRLQGGETQYF
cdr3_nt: TGTGCCAGCAGACTACAGGGGGGTGAGACCCAGTACTTC

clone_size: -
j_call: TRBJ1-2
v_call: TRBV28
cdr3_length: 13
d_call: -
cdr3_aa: CASSWLENYGYTF
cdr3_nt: TGTGCCAGCAGTTGGTTGGAGAACTATGGCTACACCTTC

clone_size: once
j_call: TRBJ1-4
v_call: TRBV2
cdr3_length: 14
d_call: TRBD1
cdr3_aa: CASRSGTGGEKLFF
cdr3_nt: TGTGCCAGCAGGTCCGGGACAGGGGGTGAAAAACTGTTTTTT

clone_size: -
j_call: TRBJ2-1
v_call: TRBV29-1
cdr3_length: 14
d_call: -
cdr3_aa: CSVVLARAHNEQFF
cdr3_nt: TGCAGCGTTGTTCTGGCTAGAGCCCACAATGAGCAGTTCTTC

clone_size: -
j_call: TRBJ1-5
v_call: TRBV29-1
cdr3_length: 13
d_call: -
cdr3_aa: CSVREFGNQPQHF
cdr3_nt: TGCAGCGTTAGGGAATTTGGCAATCAGCCCCAGCATTTT

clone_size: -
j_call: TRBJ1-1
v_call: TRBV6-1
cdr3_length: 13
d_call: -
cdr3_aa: CASSESWNTEAFF
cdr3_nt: TGTGCCAGCAGTGAAAGTTGGAACACTGAAGCTTTCTTT

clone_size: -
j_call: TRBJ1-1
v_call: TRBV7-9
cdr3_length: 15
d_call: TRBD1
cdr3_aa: CASSLGQGMGTEAFF
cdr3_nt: TGTGCCAGCAGCTTAGGACAGGGTATGGGAACTGAAGCTTTCTTT

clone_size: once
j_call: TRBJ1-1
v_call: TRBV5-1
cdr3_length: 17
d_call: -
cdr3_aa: CASSFFQGQYMNTEAFF
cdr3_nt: TGCGCCAGCAGCTTTTTCCAGGGCCAATATATGAACACTGAAGCTTTCTTT

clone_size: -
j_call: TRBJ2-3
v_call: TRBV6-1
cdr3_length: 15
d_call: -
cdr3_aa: CASSDASPPTDTQYF
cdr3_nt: TGTGCCAGCAGTGACGCTAGTCCCCCCACAGATACGCAGTATTTT

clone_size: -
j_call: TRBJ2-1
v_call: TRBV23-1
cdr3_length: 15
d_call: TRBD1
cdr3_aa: CASSQPGQIYNEQFF
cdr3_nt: TGCGCCAGCAGTCAGCCGGGACAGATCTACAATGAGCAGTTCTTC